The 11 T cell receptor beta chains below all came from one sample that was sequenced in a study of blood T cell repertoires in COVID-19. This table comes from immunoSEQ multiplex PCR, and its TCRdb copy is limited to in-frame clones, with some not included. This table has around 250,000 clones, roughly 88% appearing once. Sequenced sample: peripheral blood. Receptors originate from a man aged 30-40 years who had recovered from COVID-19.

CDR3 sequence reads: CTSSQEFRDRDPNNEQFF. In DNA, the CDR3 is TGCACCAGCAGCCAAGAATTCCGGGACAGGGATCCCAATAATGAGCAGTTCTTC. The rearrangement uses TRBV1 and TRBJ2-1; the table's D call of TRBD1 was not tested on the DNA. TRBV1 corresponds to a pseudogene. This CDR3 has 18 residues.

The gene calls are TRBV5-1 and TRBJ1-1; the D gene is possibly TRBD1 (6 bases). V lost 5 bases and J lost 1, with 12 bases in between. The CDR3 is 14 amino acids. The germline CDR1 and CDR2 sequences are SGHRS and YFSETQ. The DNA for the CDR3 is TGCGCCAGCAGTCGTAGACAGGCGAACACTGAAGCTTTCTTT. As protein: CASSRRQANTEAFF.

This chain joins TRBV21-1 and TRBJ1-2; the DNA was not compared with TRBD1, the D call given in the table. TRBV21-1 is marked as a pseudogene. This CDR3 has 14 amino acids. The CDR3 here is CASSKGITDVGYTF. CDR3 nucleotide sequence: TGTGCCAGCAGCAAAGGGATTACAGATGTAGGCTACACCTTC.

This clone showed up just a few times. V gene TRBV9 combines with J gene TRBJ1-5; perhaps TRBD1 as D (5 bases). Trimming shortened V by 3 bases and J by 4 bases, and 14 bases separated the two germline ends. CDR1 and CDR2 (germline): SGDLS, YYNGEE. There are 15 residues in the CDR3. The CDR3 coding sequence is TGTGCCAGCAGCGCCAAGGGGTTGAGGAATCAGCCCCAGCATTTT. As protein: CASSAKGLRNQPQHF.

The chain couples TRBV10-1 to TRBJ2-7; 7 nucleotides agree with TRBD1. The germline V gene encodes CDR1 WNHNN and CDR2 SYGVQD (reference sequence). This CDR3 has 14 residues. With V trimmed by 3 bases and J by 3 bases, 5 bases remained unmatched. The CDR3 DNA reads TGCGCCAGCAGTGAACAGACAGGGATCTACGAGCAGTACTTC. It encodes CASSEQTGIYEQYF.

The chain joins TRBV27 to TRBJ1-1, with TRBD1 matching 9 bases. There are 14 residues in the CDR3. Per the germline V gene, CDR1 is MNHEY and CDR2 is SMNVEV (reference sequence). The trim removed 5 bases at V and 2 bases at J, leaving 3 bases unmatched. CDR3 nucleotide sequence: TGTGCCAGCAGTATGGACAGGGGAAACACTGAAGCTTTCTTT. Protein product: CASSMDRGNTEAFF.

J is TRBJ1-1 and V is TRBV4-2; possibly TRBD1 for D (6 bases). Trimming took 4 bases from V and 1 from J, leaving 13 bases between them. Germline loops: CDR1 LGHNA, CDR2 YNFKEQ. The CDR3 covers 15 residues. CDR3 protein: CASSPVGTRNTEAFF. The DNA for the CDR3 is TGTGCCAGCAGCCCCGTTGGGACACGGAACACTGAAGCTTTCTTT.

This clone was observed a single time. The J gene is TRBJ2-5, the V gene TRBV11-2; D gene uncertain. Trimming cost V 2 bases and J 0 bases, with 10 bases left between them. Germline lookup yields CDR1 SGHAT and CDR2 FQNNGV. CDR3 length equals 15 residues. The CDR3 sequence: CASSLWARNQETQYF. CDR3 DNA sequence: TGTGCCAGCAGCTTATGGGCTCGAAACCAAGAGACCCAGTACTTC.

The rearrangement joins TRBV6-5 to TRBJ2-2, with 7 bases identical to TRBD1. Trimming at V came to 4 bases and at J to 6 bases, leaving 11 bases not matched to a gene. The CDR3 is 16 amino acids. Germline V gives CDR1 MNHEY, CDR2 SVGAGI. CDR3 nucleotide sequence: TGTGCCAGCAGTTTCCCGGAGAGGGGGCTGGCCGGGGAGCTGTTTTTT. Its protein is CASSFPERGLAGELFF.

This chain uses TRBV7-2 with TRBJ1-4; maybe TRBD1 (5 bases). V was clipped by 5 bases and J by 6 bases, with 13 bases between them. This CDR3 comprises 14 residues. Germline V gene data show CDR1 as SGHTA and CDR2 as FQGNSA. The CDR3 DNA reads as TGTGCCAGCAGCATGTCTCCAGGGTATGAAAAACTGTTTTTT. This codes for CASSMSPGYEKLFF.

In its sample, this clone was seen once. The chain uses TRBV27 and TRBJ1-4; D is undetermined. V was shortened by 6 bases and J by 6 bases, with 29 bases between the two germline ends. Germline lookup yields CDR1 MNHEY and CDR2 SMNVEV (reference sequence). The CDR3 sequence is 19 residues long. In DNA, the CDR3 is TGTGCCAGCAGCATTGAGGGCAATTATGTCCACCTGAGGGATGAAAAACTGTTTTTT. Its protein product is CASSIEGNYVHLRDEKLFF.